Listed below are T cell receptor beta chains from one sample, sequenced in a study of siplizumab effects on memory and regulatory T cells. Assay used: immunoSEQ multiplex PCR; TCRdb lists only in-frame clones, some missing. The repertoire holds tens of thousands of clones, with around 90% as singletons. Source material: CD8+ T cells sorted from blood. The receptor set was obtained from a human donor in good health. Both conserved end residues are part of each CDR3. The order of the fields is J gene, V gene, clone size, D gene, CDR3 protein, CDR3 DNA. A D gene is named only where the DNA matches it firmly. Clone sizes are given selectively: once, few, many, or a class where the clone is expanded.

j_call: TRBJ2-7
v_call: TRBV5-1
clone_size: .
d_call: .
cdr3_aa: CASSSEGRLYEQYF
cdr3_nt: TGCGCCAGCAGCTCTGAAGGACGGCTATACGAGCAGTACTTC

j_call: TRBJ2-7
v_call: TRBV5-1
clone_size: .
d_call: TRBD1
cdr3_aa: CASNPLQGARTYEQYF
cdr3_nt: TGCGCCAGCAACCCTTTACAGGGGGCAAGGACCTACGAGCAGTACTTC

j_call: TRBJ2-3
v_call: TRBV18
clone_size: .
d_call: .
cdr3_aa: CASSPDMGPSTDTQYF
cdr3_nt: TGTGCCAGCTCACCCGATATGGGCCCTAGCACAGATACGCAGTATTTT

j_call: TRBJ2-7
v_call: TRBV5-1
clone_size: .
d_call: TRBD2
cdr3_aa: CASSSTSGLLYEQYF
cdr3_nt: TGCGCCAGCAGCTCGACTAGCGGGCTTCTCTACGAGCAGTACTTC

j_call: TRBJ2-1
v_call: TRBV25-1
clone_size: .
d_call: .
cdr3_aa: CAGGGDYYNEQFF
cdr3_nt: TGTGCCGGCGGCGGGGATTACTACAATGAGCAGTTCTTC

j_call: TRBJ1-2
v_call: TRBV7-9
clone_size: few
d_call: .
cdr3_aa: CASSLANRGVERYGYTF
cdr3_nt: TGTGCCAGCAGCTTAGCTAACCGCGGAGTGGAGCGATATGGCTACACCTTC

j_call: TRBJ2-1
v_call: TRBV6-6
clone_size: few
d_call: TRBD1
cdr3_aa: CASSYSRTGTHEQFF
cdr3_nt: TGTGCCAGCAGTTACTCAAGGACAGGGACCCATGAGCAGTTCTTC

j_call: TRBJ2-2
v_call: TRBV6-4
clone_size: .
d_call: TRBD1
cdr3_aa: CASSDAPTGFAGELFF
cdr3_nt: TGTGCCAGCAGTGATGCCCCGACAGGGTTCGCCGGGGAGCTGTTTTTT

j_call: TRBJ2-2
v_call: TRBV29-1
clone_size: few
d_call: TRBD2
cdr3_aa: CSVVKSGENTGELFF
cdr3_nt: TGCAGCGTTGTAAAAAGCGGGGAAAACACCGGGGAGCTGTTTTTT

j_call: TRBJ1-2
v_call: TRBV7-6
clone_size: .
d_call: TRBD1
cdr3_aa: CASSLMGTGGPEDYGYTF
cdr3_nt: TGTGCCAGCAGCTTAATGGGGACAGGAGGGCCCGAGGATTATGGCTACACCTTC

j_call: TRBJ2-3
v_call: TRBV10-3
clone_size: .
d_call: .
cdr3_aa: CAMKGGTDTQYF
cdr3_nt: TGTGCCATGAAAGGGGGCACAGATACGCAGTATTTT

j_call: TRBJ2-7
v_call: TRBV29-1
clone_size: .
d_call: TRBD1
cdr3_aa: CSYKTLGGQGNYEQYF
cdr3_nt: TGCAGCTACAAAACGCTTGGAGGACAGGGCAACTACGAGCAGTACTTC

j_call: TRBJ2-3
v_call: TRBV27
clone_size: .
d_call: .
cdr3_aa: CASSLWTQQAQYF
cdr3_nt: TGTGCCAGCAGTTTATGGACCCAGCAGGCGCAGTATTTT

j_call: TRBJ2-1
v_call: TRBV9
clone_size: .
d_call: TRBD2
cdr3_aa: CASSDSGQRLTYNEQFF
cdr3_nt: TGTGCCAGCAGCGATAGCGGGCAACGACTTACCTACAATGAGCAGTTCTTC